These 15 T cell receptor beta chains came from one sample sequenced in a study of T cell changes during pregnancy in multiple sclerosis. Profiled with immunoSEQ multiplex PCR; TCRdb holds only in-frame clones, not every one. The sample has some 94,000 clones; roughly 90% are singletons. Here the sequenced sample was peripheral blood, taken in the first trimester of pregnancy. These TCRs come from a female donor in good health, enrolled as a control in a pregnancy study.

The V and J genes are TRBV7-9 and TRBJ1-1, with 10 bases matching TRBD1. CDR1 SEHNR and CDR2 FQNEAQ come from the germline V gene (reference sequence). The junction had 6 bases not matched to a gene; V was cut back by 2 bases and J by 6 bases. CDR3 length: 15 residues. This chain's CDR3 is CASSLRTGTGAEAFF. The CDR3 region has the DNA TGTGCCAGCAGCTTAAGAACCGGGACAGGGGCTGAAGCTTTCTTT.

J is TRBJ2-2 and V is TRBV4-1; possible D gene TRBD2, 6 bases. This CDR3 spans 16 amino acids. V was clipped by 1 base and J by 4 bases, with 13 bases between them. The germline V gene encodes CDR1 MGHRA and CDR2 YSYEKL. The CDR3 nucleotides are TGCGCCAGCAGCCAAGGGAGGGCAAAGTCCACCGGGGAGCTGTTTTTT. Amino acids: CASSQGRAKSTGELFF.

V and J are TRBV5-4 and TRBJ2-3; 15 bases agree with TRBD2. Germline V CDR1 and CDR2: SGHNT, YYREEE (reference sequence). Trimming removed 4 bases from V and 2 bases from J; junction bases left unmatched: 2. The CDR3 sequence is 16 residues long. The CDR3 region is CASSRTSGGATDTQYF. CDR3 DNA sequence: TGTGCCAGCAGCCGGACTAGCGGGGGGGCCACAGATACGCAGTATTTT.

The chain links TRBV4-2 to TRBJ2-5; D not certain. V lost 0 bases and J lost 7, with 6 bases in between. The CDR3 runs to 12 residues. Germline CDR1 is LGHNA and CDR2 is YNFKEQ. DNA for the CDR3: TGTGCCAGCAGCCAAGATTGGAGGACCCAGTACTTC. Encoded protein: CASSQDWRTQYF.

The gene calls are TRBV27 and TRBJ1-1; D remains ambiguous. The CDR3 is 15 amino acids. Between the trimmed V and J ends, which lost 3 bases and 3 bases, there was a span of 14 bases. CDR1 MNHEY and CDR2 SMNVEV come from the germline V gene (reference sequence). The CDR3 coding sequence is TGTGCCAGCAGTTTTAGTGCAATCGGGTACACTGAAGCTTTCTTT. Translating gives CASSFSAIGYTEAFF.

J is TRBJ2-7 and V is TRBV10-3; no clear D. Trimming took off 0 bases at V and 5 bases at J, with 5 bases between the two ends. Germline V gene data show CDR1 as ENHRY and CDR2 as SYGVKD. The CDR3 is made up of 12 amino acids. In nucleotides, the CDR3 is TGTGCCATCAGTGAGTCGGCCAACGAGCAGTACTTC. It translates to CAISESANEQYF.

This chain connects TRBV6-5 to TRBJ2-3, with 7 positions matching TRBD1. The V and J ends lost 6 bases and 1 base, in that order; junction bases with no gene match: 7. From germline, CDR1 is MNHEY and CDR2 SVGAGI. This CDR3 is 15 amino acids long. The CDR3 sequence: CASSRQGKGTDTQYF. The DNA for the CDR3 is TGTGCCAGCAGCCGACAGGGAAAAGGCACAGATACGCAGTATTTT.

This rearrangement joins TRBV7-9 to TRBJ1-1, with a possible D match to TRBD1 (5 bases). V lost 1 base and J lost 4, with 13 bases in between. Germline V gene lookup returns CDR1 SEHNR and CDR2 FQNEAQ (reference sequence). The CDR3 extends over 15 amino acids. The CDR3 nucleotides read TGTGCCAGCAGCTTAGATTCAGGGTACGGCACTGAAGCTTTCTTT. Amino acid sequence: CASSLDSGYGTEAFF.

This chain links TRBV9 with TRBJ1-5; TRBD1 matches 9 bases. CDR1 and CDR2 from the germline V gene are SGDLS and YYNGEE. Germline trimming cut 5 bases from V and 4 bases from J; bases unmatched to any gene: 7. CDR3 length equals 15 residues. Here the CDR3 reads CASSSGTGTNQPQHF. CDR3 in DNA: TGTGCCAGCAGTTCCGGGACAGGGACAAATCAGCCCCAGCATTTT.

The rearrangement links TRBV11-2 to TRBJ1-4; unclear D gene. The CDR3 covers 15 residues. Trimming removed 5 bases from V and 5 bases from J, with 15 bases in between. CDR1 SGHAT and CDR2 FQNNGV come from the germline V gene. As DNA, the CDR3 is TGTGCCAGCAGCCCTTCAGGAGGGAGCAATGAAAAACTGTTTTTT. Its protein product is CASSPSGGSNEKLFF.

V usage is TRBV5-6 and J usage is TRBJ2-7, with a tentative D call TRBD2 (6 bases). This CDR3 spans 14 amino acids. Germline V gene lookup returns CDR1 SGHDT and CDR2 YYEEEE. Trimming cost V 5 bases and J 0 bases, with 12 bases left between them. The CDR3 DNA is TGTGCCAGCAGGCACGGGACTGCCTCCTACGAGCAGTACTTC. Protein product: CASRHGTASYEQYF.

V usage is TRBV11-2 and J usage is TRBJ2-7; D call uncertain. The CDR3 is made up of 13 amino acids. Trimming cost V 0 bases and J 2 bases, with 5 bases left between them. Germline V gene lookup returns CDR1 SGHAT and CDR2 FQNNGV. Here the CDR3 reads CASSLESTYEQYF. The DNA for the CDR3 is TGTGCCAGCAGCTTAGAGTCTACCTACGAGCAGTACTTC.

The rearrangement uses TRBV14 and TRBJ1-1; D not certain. Between the trimmed V and J ends, which lost 0 bases and 0 bases, there was a span of 14 bases. This CDR3 spans 17 amino acids. The germline gives CDR1 SGHDN, CDR2 FVKESK. The CDR3 DNA reads TGTGCCAGCAGCCAAGATCCGGCCGGGGTTATGAACACTGAAGCTTTCTTT. Encoded protein: CASSQDPAGVMNTEAFF.

V usage is TRBV30 and J usage is TRBJ1-1, with D tentatively TRBD1 (5 bases). The CDR3 covers 14 residues. With 1 base removed from V and 0 bases from J, the gap between germline ends came to 9 bases. Germline V gene lookup returns CDR1 GTSNPN and CDR2 SVGIG (reference sequence). In DNA form, the CDR3 reads TGTGCCTGGAGTGGGGGGGTAATGAACACTGAAGCTTTCTTT. This encodes CAWSGGVMNTEAFF.

Only one count was recorded for this clone. The V gene is TRBV5-6, the J gene TRBJ2-7, with TRBD1 identical over 8 bases. J gave up 1 base and V 4 bases, and 4 bases lay outside the gene matches. Germline values: CDR1 SGHDT, CDR2 YYEEEE. The CDR3 spans 14 residues. CDR3 nucleotides: TGTGCCAGCAGCCGACAGGGGACTTCCTACGAGCAGTACTTC. Amino acid sequence: CASSRQGTSYEQYF.